The next 26 T cell receptor beta chains were all read from a single sample in a study of control samples from healthy donors and cancer patients. The repertoire was sequenced with immunoSEQ multiplex PCR; TCRdb's copy has only in-frame clones and lacks some. The table shows roughly 150,000 clones, with 88% occurring only once. Source material: blood. The source of these receptors is a man between 18 and 35 years old in good health.

The gene calls are TRBV9 and TRBJ2-3; 7 bases are a match to TRBD2. The CDR3 length is 13 residues. V was pared by 7 bases and J by 6 bases, with 8 bases of the junction left unmatched. CDR1 and CDR2 (germline): SGDLS, YYNGEE. CDR3 amino acids: CASGALGGDTQYF. Written as DNA, the CDR3 is TGTGCCAGCGGAGCACTCGGGGGGGATACGCAGTATTTT.

This chain connects TRBV6-5 to TRBJ2-1, with 12 bases identical to TRBD2. Germline-derived CDR1 and CDR2 are MNHEY and SVGAGI. J gave up 6 bases and V 0 bases, and 3 bases lay outside the gene matches. The CDR3 spans 16 residues. The CDR3: CASSYSASGGANEQFF. In DNA form, the CDR3 reads TGTGCCAGCAGTTACTCCGCTAGCGGGGGGGCCAATGAGCAGTTCTTC.

This chain joins TRBV3-1 (or the pseudogene TRBV3-2) and TRBJ2-7; D gene unclear. Germline V CDR1 and CDR2: LGHDT, YNNKEL (reference sequence). Trimming pared 5 bases from V and 4 bases from J, leaving 6 bases between. CDR3 length equals 11 residues. CDR3 in DNA: TGTGCCAGCAGCTACGGTTACGAGCAGTACTTC. Amino acid sequence: CASSYGYEQYF.

The chain has TRBV12-3 or TRBV12-4 and TRBJ2-7; D is undetermined. V was cut by 8 bases and J by 1 base, with 9 bases left in between. This CDR3 has 12 amino acids. CDR3 DNA sequence: TGTGCCAGCGGTAGCATTTCCTACGAGCAGTACTTC. This encodes CASGSISYEQYF.

Remarks on this clone: Relative to the germline gene, one junction end is altered; a read error may explain this. The chain has TRBV27 and TRBJ2-5, with D hard to call. Germline assignment: CDR1 MNHEY and CDR2 SMNVEV (reference sequence). CDR3 length: 11 amino acids. The CDR3 region has the DNA TGTGCCGGCAGTCCCAGGGAGACCCAGTACTTC. Translated: CAGSPRETQYF.

This clone was seen just once. The chain employs TRBV6-2 or TRBV6-3 and TRBJ2-3; D is possibly TRBD2 (5 bases). Germline loops: CDR1 MNHEY, CDR2 SVGEGT. The CDR3 extends over 13 amino acids. Trimming removed 3 bases from V and 4 bases from J, with 8 bases in between. CDR3 region: CASSYGSPDTQYF. CDR3 sequence (DNA): TGTGCCAGCAGTTATGGGAGTCCAGATACGCAGTATTTT.

The chain combines TRBV28 with TRBJ1-5; D remains unclear. From germline, CDR1 is MDHEN and CDR2 SYDVKM. The CDR3 consists of 14 residues. V was trimmed by 5 bases and J by 3 bases, leaving 11 bases between them. Here the CDR3 reads CASSLPGTNQPQHF. The CDR3 coding sequence is TGTGCCAGCAGTCTACCAGGCACCAATCAGCCCCAGCATTTT.

The chain uses TRBV29-1 and TRBJ2-3; TRBD1 matches at 8 bases. The trim removed 7 bases at V and 4 bases at J, leaving 10 bases unmatched. The CDR3 has 14 residues. In germline, CDR1 is SQVTM, CDR2 ANQGSEA. DNA of the CDR3: TGCAGCGGACAGGGGAGTGGTGGTGCAGATACGCAGTATTTT. This gives the protein CSGQGSGGADTQYF.

CDR3 sequence (DNA): TGTGCCAGCAGCCCTACCCTAATGTCGGGGGGAGATACGCAGTATTTT. Amino acid sequence: CASSPTLMSGGDTQYF. The V call is TRBV4-2, the J call TRBJ2-3; TRBD2 matches at 7 bases. The CDR3 sequence is 16 residues long. J lost 5 bases, V lost 4 bases, and 12 bases had no gene match. Per the germline V gene, CDR1 is LGHNA and CDR2 is YNFKEQ.

The V call is TRBV11-2, the J call TRBJ2-1, with 7 bases fitting TRBD1. V lost 3 bases and J lost 0; bases outside the gene matches: 5. The CDR3 has 16 amino acids. Germline CDR1 and CDR2: SGHAT and FQNNGV. CDR3 region: CASSFGGQLSYNEQFF. The CDR3 DNA reads as TGTGCCAGCAGCTTTGGGGGACAGCTCTCCTACAATGAGCAGTTCTTC. Using reference TRBV11-2 and TRBJ2-1 for the parts outside the CDR3, the full variable domain is EAGVAQSPRYKIIEKRQSVAFWCNPISGHATLYWYQQILGQGPKLLIQFQNNGVVDDSQLPKDRFSAERLKGVDSTLKIQPAKLEDSAVYLCASSFGGQLSYNEQFFGPGTRLTVL.

The chain carries TRBV28 and TRBJ2-3; 7 bases line up with TRBD2. The V segment lost 2 bases and the J segment 3 bases; nucleotides outside the gene matches: 5. Germline lookup yields CDR1 MDHEN and CDR2 SYDVKM. The CDR3 is 15 amino acids. CDR3 in amino acids: CASSLAGVGTDTQYF. CDR3 in DNA: TGTGCCAGCAGTTTAGCGGGGGTCGGGACAGATACGCAGTATTTT.

This clone was detected a few times. The chain is built from TRBV7-3 and TRBJ1-1, with TRBD1 matching over 7 bases. With V trimmed by 3 bases and J by 4 bases, 5 bases remained unmatched. The germline gives CDR1 SGHTA, CDR2 FQGTGA. CDR3 length: 14 residues. The CDR3 loop is CASSFQGGRTEAFF. For the CDR3, the DNA is TGTGCCAGCAGCTTCCAGGGGGGCCGCACTGAAGCTTTCTTT.

The chain has TRBV7-2 and TRBJ2-1; D not resolved. Trimming left V 3 bases short and J 7 bases short, with 16 bases between. The CDR3 sequence is 15 residues long. CDR1 and CDR2 (germline): SGHTA, FQGNSA. CDR3 sequence: CASSFLGYLGNEQFF. As DNA, the CDR3 is TGTGCCAGCAGCTTCCTAGGGTACCTCGGAAATGAGCAGTTCTTC.

This chain connects TRBV5-1 to TRBJ2-7; tentative D call: TRBD1 (5 bases). Deletions cut 2 bases from V and 1 base from J, with 10 bases between. Germline values: CDR1 SGHRS, CDR2 YFSETQ. This CDR3 has 14 residues. The DNA of the CDR3 is TGCGCCAGCAGCTTCCAGGGTTTATCCTACGAGCAGTACTTC. Residues: CASSFQGLSYEQYF.

The chain employs TRBV10-3 and TRBJ2-5; 15 bases line up with TRBD2. This CDR3 region has 16 residues. V shed 10 bases, J shed 2 bases, and the junction held 8 bases outside the gene matches. Germline V gene lookup returns CDR1 ENHRY and CDR2 SYGVKD. The CDR3 region has the DNA TGTGCCACGAGGACTAGCGGGGGGGCCTATCAAGAGACCCAGTACTTC. Its translation: CATRTSGGAYQETQYF.

The rearrangement joins TRBV7-8 to TRBJ2-7, with D possibly TRBD2 on 6 matching bases. Germline CDR1 and CDR2: SGHVS and FQNEAQ. This CDR3 region has 16 residues. V shed 5 bases and J shed 2 bases, with 19 bases lying between them. The CDR3 nucleotides are TGTGCCAGCAGCGCCAGACCGGGACTCCTAGCCTACGAGCAGTACTTC. Translation: CASSARPGLLAYEQYF. Supplemented by reference TRBV7-8 and TRBJ2-7, the full variable domain reads GAGVSQSPRYKVAKRGQDVALRCDPISGHVSLFWYQQALGQGPEFLTYFQNEAQLDKSGLPSDRFFAERPEGSVSTLKIQRTQQEDSAVYLCASSARPGLLAYEQYFGPGTRLTVT.

The V and J genes are TRBV18 and TRBJ1-2; the match to TRBD1 covers 8 bases. Per germline, CDR1 KGHSH and CDR2 LQKENI. The V and J ends lost 3 bases and 7 bases, in that order; junction bases with no gene match: 4. The CDR3 extends over 13 amino acids. CDR3 sequence reads: CASSPGQGSGYTF. The CDR3 nucleotides read TGTGCCAGCTCACCCGGACAGGGTTCTGGCTACACCTTC.

This clone was seen only once. The J gene is TRBJ2-7, the V gene TRBV5-1, with 8 bases lining up with TRBD1. The CDR3 loop spans 14 amino acids. Germline loops: CDR1 SGHRS, CDR2 YFSETQ. The V gene end was trimmed by 4 bases and the J gene end by 7 bases; junction bases not matched to a gene: 10. This CDR3 reads CASSEGQVVGEQYF. The DNA for the CDR3 is TGCGCCAGCAGCGAGGGACAGGTGGTGGGGGAGCAGTACTTC.

CDR3 sequence (DNA): TGTGCCAGCAGTGAATTGGTCAGATTTGATAGCAATCAGCCCCAGCATTTT. This codes for CASSELVRFDSNQPQHF. The chain joins TRBV2 to TRBJ1-5; the D is unclear. This CDR3 is built from 17 residues. V was pared by 2 bases and J by 0 bases, with 14 bases between. Looked up from germline, CDR1 is SNHLY and CDR2 is FYNNEI.

The CDR3 loop is CASSYSWTGGGTQYF. CDR3 DNA: TGTGCCAGCAGTTACAGTTGGACAGGGGGGGGGACCCAGTACTTC. The chain couples TRBV6-5 to TRBJ2-5; 10 nucleotides agree with TRBD1. V was clipped by 2 bases and J by 7 bases; unmatched bases: 7. Germline V CDR1 and CDR2: MNHEY, SVGAGI. The CDR3 is made up of 15 amino acids.

The V and J genes are TRBV6-5 and TRBJ2-1, with TRBD2 matching over 8 bases. Germline trimming cut 5 bases from V and 4 bases from J; bases unmatched to any gene: 4. The CDR3 totals 14 residues. The germline CDR1 and CDR2 sequences are MNHEY and SVGAGI. CDR3 nucleotide sequence: TGTGCCAGCAGTCTTCGCGGGGGGTACAATGAGCAGTTCTTC. Protein sequence: CASSLRGGYNEQFF.

J is TRBJ1-2 and V is TRBV6-2 or TRBV6-3; D gene uncertain. This CDR3 spans 14 amino acids. In germline, CDR1 is MNHEY, CDR2 SVGEGT. Trimming took off 0 bases at V and 6 bases at J, with 11 bases between the two ends. CDR3 sequence (DNA): TGTGCCAGCAGTTACTCGGCAGGACGGGATGGCTACACCTTC. Translation: CASSYSAGRDGYTF.

The rearrangement joins TRBV11-3 to TRBJ2-1; 12 nucleotides align to TRBD2. V was clipped by 1 base and J by 5 bases; unmatched bases: 6. Germline V gene data show CDR1 as SGHNT and CDR2 as YENEEA. The length of the CDR3 is 17 residues. The CDR3 loop is CASSLGGLAGHHNEQFF. In DNA form, the CDR3 reads TGTGCCAGCAGCTTAGGTGGACTAGCGGGGCATCACAATGAGCAGTTCTTC.

This clone was counted only a few times. This chain connects TRBV30 to TRBJ1-4, with D unclear. CDR1 and CDR2 (germline): GTSNPN, SVGIG (reference sequence). Trimming removed 2 bases from V and 8 bases from J, with 6 bases in between. The CDR3 is 11 residues long. CDR3 bases: TGTGCCTGGAGTCCACAGGAAAAACTGTTTTTT. Translation gives CAWSPQEKLFF.

The chain uses TRBV29-1 and TRBJ2-7; the match to TRBD1 covers 8 bases. Germline V CDR1 and CDR2: SQVTM, ANQGSEA. The ends lost 4 bases at V and 3 bases at J; junction bases unmatched: 8. CDR3 length equals 14 residues. The CDR3, as DNA: TGCAGCGTTGGTCTAGGACAGGGAATCTACGAGCAGTACTTC. This codes for CSVGLGQGIYEQYF.

V is TRBV6-5 and J is TRBJ2-3; D possibly corresponds to TRBD1 (5 bases). CDR3 length: 16 residues. V gave up 0 bases and J gave up 4 bases, with 14 bases separating them. The germline V gene encodes CDR1 MNHEY and CDR2 SVGAGI. The CDR3 DNA reads TGTGCCAGCAGTTACTCGGGGCGCCGGCGCGCAGATACGCAGTATTTT. As protein: CASSYSGRRRADTQYF.